This TCR beta chain emerged from a study of beta chain features in type 1 diabetes. Study-level information: Analysis included around 110,000,000 sorted cells drawn from all samples.

In germline, CDR1 is MNHEY, CDR2 SVGAGI. Trimming cost V 1 base and J 12 bases; bases outside gene matches: 5. The CDR3 loop spans 14 amino acids. Study conclusions and caveats: People with Type 1 diabetes carried modestly yet significantly shorter TCRB CDR3s in all four CD4+ subsets.

Regarding this clone: Antigen: not known.

Sequenced material consisted of expressed TCRB transcripts (all of the isolated RNA was reverse transcribed). Repertoires were generated with immunoSEQ multiplex PCR, while TCRdb's copy carries only in-frame clones and drops some. Of roughly 14,000 clones listed, 69% are singletons. The V gene is TRBV6-5, the J gene TRBJ2-1; 11 bases line up with TRBD2. The clonotype originates from a man aged 25 to 40 with type 1 diabetes. The material sequenced was Tregs from blood. CDR3 DNA sequence: TGTGCCAGCAGTTACTTGACTAGCGGGACAACGCAGTTCTTC. It is translated as CASSYLTSGTTQFF.